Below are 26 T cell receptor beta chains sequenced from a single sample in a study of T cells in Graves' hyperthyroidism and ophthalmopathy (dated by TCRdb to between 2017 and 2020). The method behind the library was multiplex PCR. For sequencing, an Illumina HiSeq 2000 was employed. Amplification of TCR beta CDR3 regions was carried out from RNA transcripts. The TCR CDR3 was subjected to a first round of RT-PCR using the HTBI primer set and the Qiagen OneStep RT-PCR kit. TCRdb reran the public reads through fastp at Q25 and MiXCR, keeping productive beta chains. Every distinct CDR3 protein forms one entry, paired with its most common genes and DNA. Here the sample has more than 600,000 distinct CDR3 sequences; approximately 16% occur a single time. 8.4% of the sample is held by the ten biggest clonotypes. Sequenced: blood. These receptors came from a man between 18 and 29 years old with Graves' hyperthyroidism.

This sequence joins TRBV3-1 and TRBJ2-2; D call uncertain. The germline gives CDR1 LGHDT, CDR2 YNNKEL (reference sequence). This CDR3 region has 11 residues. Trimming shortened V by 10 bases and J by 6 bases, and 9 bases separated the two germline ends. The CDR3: CATSRAGELFF. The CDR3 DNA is TGTGCCACCTCGCGTGCCGGGGAGCTGTTTTTT.

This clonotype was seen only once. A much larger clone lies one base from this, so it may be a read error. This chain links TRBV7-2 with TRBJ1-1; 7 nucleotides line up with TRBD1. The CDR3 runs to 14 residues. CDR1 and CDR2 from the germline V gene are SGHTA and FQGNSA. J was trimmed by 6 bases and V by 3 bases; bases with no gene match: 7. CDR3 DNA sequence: TGTGCCAGCAGCTTGCGACAGGGTTGCGCTGAAGCTTTCTTT. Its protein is CASSLRQGCAEAFF.

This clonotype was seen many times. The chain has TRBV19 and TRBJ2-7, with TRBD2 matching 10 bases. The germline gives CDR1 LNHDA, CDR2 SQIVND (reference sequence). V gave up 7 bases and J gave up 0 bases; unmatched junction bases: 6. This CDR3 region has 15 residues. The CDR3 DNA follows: TGTGCCAGTAAGGTTAGCGGGAGGTTCTCCTACGAGCAGTACTTC. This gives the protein CASKVSGRFSYEQYF. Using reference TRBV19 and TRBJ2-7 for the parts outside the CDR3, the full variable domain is DGGITQSPKYLFRKEGQNVTLSCEQNLNHDAMYWYRQDPGQGLRLIYYSQIVNDFQKGDIAEGYSVSREKKESFPLTVTSAQKNPTAFYLCASKVSGRFSYEQYFGPGTRLTVT.

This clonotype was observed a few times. Here the CDR3 reads CSSGEAGTDTQYF. For the CDR3, the DNA is TGCAGCTCTGGGGAGGCAGGGACAGATACGCAGTATTTT. The chain couples TRBV29-1 to TRBJ2-3; D may be TRBD2 (6 bases). Looked up from germline, CDR1 is SQVTM and CDR2 is ANQGSEA. With 8 bases removed from V and 3 bases from J, the gap between germline ends came to 15 bases. There are 13 residues in the CDR3.

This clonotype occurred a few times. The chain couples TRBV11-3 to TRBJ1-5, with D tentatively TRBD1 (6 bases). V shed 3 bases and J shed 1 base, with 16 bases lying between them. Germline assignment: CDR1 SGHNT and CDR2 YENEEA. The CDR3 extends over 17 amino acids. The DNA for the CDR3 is TGTGCCAGCAGCTTGAGGGCCAGAGGGGGAAGCAATCAGCCCCAGCATTTT. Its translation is CASSLRARGGSNQPQHF. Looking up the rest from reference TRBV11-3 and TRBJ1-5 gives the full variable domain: EAGVVQSPRYKIIEKKQPVAFWCNPISGHNTLYWYLQNLGQGPELLIRYENEEAVDDSQLPKDRFSAERLKGVDSTLKIQPAELGDSAVYLCASSLRARGGSNQPQHFGDGTRLSIL.

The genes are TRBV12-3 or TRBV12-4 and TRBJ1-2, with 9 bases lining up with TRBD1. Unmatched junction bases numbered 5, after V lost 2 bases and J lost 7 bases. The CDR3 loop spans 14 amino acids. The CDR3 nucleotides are TGTGCCAGCAGTTTAACAGGGGGCGCGTTTGGCTACACCTTC. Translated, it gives CASSLTGGAFGYTF.

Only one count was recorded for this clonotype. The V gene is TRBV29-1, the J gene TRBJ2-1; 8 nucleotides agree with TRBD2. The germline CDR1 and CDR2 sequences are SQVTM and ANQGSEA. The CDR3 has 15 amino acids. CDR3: CSISGTRENYNEQFF. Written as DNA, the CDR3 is TGCAGTATTAGCGGGACGCGAGAAAACTACAATGAGCAGTTCTTC.

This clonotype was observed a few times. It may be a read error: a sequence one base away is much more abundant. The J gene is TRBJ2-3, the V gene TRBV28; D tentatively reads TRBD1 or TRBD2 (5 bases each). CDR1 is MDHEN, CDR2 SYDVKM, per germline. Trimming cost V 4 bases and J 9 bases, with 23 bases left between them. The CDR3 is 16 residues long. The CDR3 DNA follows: TGTGCCAGCAGTTCCCTCGGTGGGAAGGGCAGGGAGACGCAGTATTTT. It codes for CASSSLGGKGRETQYF.

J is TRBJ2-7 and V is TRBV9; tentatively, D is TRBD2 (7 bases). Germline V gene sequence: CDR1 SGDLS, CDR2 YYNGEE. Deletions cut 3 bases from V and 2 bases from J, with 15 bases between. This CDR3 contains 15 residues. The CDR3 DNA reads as TGTGCCAGCAGCGAGGGGGAGGGCCGTACCTACGAGCAGTACTTC. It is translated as CASSEGEGRTYEQYF. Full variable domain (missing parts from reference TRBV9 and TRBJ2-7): DSGVTQTPKHLITATGQRVTLRCSPRSGDLSVYWYQQSLDQGLQFLIQYYNGEERAKGNILERFSAQQFPDLHSELNLSSLELGDSALYFCASSEGEGRTYEQYFGPGTRLTVT.

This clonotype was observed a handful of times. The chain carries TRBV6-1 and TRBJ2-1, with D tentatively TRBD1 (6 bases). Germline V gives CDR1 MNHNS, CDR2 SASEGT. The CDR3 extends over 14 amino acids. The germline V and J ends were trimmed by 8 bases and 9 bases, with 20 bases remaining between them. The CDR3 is CASQGNPTNSEQFF. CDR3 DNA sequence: TGTGCCAGCCAGGGGAACCCGACAAACAGTGAGCAGTTCTTC.

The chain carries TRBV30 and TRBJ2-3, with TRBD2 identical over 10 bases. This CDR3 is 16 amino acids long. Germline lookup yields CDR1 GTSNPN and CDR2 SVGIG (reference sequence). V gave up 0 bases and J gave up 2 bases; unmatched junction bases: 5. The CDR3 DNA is TGTGCCTGGAGTGTAAAAGCGGGAGGGTTCACAGATACGCAGTATTTT. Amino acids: CAWSVKAGGFTDTQYF.

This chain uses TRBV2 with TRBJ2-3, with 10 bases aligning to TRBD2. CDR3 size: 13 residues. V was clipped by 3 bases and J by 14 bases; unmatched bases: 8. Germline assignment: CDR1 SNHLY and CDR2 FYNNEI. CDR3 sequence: CASSDTSGRASYF. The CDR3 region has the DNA TGTGCCAGCAGTGACACAAGCGGGAGGGCATCGTATTTT.

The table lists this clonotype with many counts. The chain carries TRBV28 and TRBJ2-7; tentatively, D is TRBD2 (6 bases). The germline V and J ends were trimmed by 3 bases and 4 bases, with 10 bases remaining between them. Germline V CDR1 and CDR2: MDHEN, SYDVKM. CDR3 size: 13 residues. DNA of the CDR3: TGTGCCAGCAGTTTTAGAGGGAGGTACGAGCAGTACTTC. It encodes CASSFRGRYEQYF.

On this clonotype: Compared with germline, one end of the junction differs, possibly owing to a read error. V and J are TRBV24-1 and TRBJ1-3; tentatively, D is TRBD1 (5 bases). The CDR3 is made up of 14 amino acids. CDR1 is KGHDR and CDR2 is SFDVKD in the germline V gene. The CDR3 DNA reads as TGTGCCACCAGCGGCAACGGGGCTGGAAACGCCATATATTTT. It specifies CATSGNGAGNAIYF.

The CDR3 region is CASSRGQGEGYTF. In DNA, the CDR3 is TGTGCCAGTAGTAGGGGACAGGGCGAAGGCTACACCTTC. V gene TRBV19 combines with J gene TRBJ1-2, with 9 positions matching TRBD1. Germline V gene lookup returns CDR1 LNHDA and CDR2 SQIVND (reference sequence). V trimming: 4 bases; J trimming: 8 bases; junction bases outside the gene matches: 5. The CDR3 totals 13 residues.

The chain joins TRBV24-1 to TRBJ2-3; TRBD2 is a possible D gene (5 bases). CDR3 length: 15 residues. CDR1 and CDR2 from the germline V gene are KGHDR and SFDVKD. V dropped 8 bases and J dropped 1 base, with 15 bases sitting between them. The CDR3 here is CATTRRHGGTDTQYF. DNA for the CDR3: TGTGCCACCACCCGCCGCCACGGGGGCACAGATACGCAGTATTTT.

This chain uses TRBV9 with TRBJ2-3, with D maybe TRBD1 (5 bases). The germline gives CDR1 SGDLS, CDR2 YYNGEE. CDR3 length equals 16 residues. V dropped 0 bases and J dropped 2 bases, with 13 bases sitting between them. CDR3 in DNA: TGTGCCAGCAGCGTAGGTAGGGGCCCCCTCACAGATACGCAGTATTTT. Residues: CASSVGRGPLTDTQYF. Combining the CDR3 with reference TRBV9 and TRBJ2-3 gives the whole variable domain DSGVTQTPKHLITATGQRVTLRCSPRSGDLSVYWYQQSLDQGLQFLIQYYNGEERAKGNILERFSAQQFPDLHSELNLSSLELGDSALYFCASSVGRGPLTDTQYFGPGTRLTVL.

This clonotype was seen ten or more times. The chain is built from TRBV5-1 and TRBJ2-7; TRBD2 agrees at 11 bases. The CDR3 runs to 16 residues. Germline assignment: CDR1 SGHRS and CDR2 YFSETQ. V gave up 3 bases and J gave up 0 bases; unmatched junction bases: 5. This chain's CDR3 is CASSSTSGIVSYEQYF. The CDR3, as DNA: TGCGCCAGCAGCTCGACTAGCGGGATTGTCTCCTACGAGCAGTACTTC.

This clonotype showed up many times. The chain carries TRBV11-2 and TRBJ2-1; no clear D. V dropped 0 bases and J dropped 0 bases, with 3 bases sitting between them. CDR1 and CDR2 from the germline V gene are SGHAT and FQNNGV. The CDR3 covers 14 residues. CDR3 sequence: CASSLEDSYNEQFF. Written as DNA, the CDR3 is TGTGCCAGCAGCTTAGAAGACTCCTACAATGAGCAGTTCTTC.

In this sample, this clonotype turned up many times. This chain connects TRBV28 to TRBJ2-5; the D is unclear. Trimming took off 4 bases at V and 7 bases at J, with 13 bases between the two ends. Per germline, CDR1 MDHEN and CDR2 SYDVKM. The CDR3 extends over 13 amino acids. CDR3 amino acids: CASSSMSWGTQYF. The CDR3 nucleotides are TGTGCCAGCAGTTCTATGAGCTGGGGGACCCAGTACTTC.

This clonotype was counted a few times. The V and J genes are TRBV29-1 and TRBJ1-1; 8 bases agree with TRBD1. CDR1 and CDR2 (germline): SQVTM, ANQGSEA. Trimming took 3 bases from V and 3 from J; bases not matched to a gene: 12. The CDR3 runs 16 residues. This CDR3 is CSVDGRGQGRYTEAFF. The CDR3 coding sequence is TGCAGCGTTGACGGAAGAGGACAGGGAAGGTACACTGAAGCTTTCTTT.

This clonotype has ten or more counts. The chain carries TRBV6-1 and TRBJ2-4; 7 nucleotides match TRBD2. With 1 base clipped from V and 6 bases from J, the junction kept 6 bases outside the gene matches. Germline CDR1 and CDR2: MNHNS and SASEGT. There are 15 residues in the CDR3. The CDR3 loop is CASSEERTGGNIQYF. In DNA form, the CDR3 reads TGTGCCAGCAGTGAAGAAAGGACGGGGGGAAACATTCAGTACTTC.

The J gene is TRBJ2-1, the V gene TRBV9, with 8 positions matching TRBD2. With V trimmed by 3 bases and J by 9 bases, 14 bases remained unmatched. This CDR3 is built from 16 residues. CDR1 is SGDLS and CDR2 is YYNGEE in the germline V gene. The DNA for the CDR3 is TGTGCCAGCAGCGGTGGCCCCGGACTAGCAGTAATTGAGCAGTTCTTC. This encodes CASSGGPGLAVIEQFF.

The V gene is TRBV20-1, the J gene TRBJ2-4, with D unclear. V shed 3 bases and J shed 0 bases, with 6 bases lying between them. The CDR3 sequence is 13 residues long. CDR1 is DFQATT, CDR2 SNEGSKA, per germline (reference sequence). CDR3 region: CSASETAKNIQYF. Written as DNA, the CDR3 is TGCAGTGCTAGCGAGACAGCCAAAAACATTCAGTACTTC.

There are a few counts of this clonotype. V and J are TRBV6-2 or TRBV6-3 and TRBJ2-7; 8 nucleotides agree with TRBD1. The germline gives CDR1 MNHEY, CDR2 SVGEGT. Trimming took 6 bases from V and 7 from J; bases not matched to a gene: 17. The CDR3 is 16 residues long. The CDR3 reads CASRFFTGTGLGEQYF. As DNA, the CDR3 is TGTGCCAGCAGATTCTTCACCGGGACAGGCCTGGGGGAGCAGTACTTC.

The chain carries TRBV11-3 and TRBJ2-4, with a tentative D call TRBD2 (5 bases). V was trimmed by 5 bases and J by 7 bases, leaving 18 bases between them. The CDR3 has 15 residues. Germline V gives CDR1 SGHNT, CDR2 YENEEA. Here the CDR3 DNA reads TGTGCCAGCAGCCTATTAGAGGGTTTCAGTAACATTCAGTACTTC. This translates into CASSLLEGFSNIQYF.